This paragraph reports one T cell receptor (beta chain). Processing was applied to graft tissue in order to liberate intraepithelial and lamina propria lymphocytes. These data originate in a study of graft-versus-host responses after intestinal transplantation. CDR1 and CDR2 (germline): MDHEN, SYDVKM. The CDR3 length is 15 residues. V was pared by 2 bases and J by 2 bases, with 3 bases of the junction left unmatched. Generated by immunoSEQ multiplex PCR, the TCRdb table keeps only in-frame clones and is missing some. The top ten hold under 5% of the sample, which has 11,000 to 15,000 clones, approximately 80% seen once.

The clonotype comes from a human patient who received an intestinal transplant, so some T cells may come from the graft donor. Sequenced here: ileum tissue, sampled 27 days after intestinal transplant. V is TRBV28 and J is TRBJ2-1, with 7 nucleotides matching TRBD2. Written as DNA, the CDR3 is TGTGCCAGCAGTTTACCCCTAGCGGCCTACAATGAGCAGTTCTTC. Residues: CASSLPLAAYNEQFF.